The entry below gives a single T cell receptor (beta chain) sequence along with its context. A library of TCRbeta sequences, prepared with unique molecular identifiers, was generated. MiXCR, run by TCRdb on the PCR reads, gives a single entry per CDR3 protein. The repertoire holds about 610,000 distinct CDR3 sequences, about 10% seen once, with 3.5% to 5% in the top ten. These data come from a study of T-cell reconstitution after alpha-beta-depleted transplantation in children. This TCR was recovered from a human donor who donated a stem cell graft to a child with acute myeloid leukemia. Sequenced material: PBMCs from the stem cell graft donor, taken from the stem cell graft.

The DNA of the CDR3 is TGTGCCAGCAGCAGCCGGGAACTCAATCAGCCCCAGCATTTT. This codes for CASSSRELNQPQHF. V gene TRBV7-8 combines with J gene TRBJ1-5; no definite D call. Trimming removed 5 bases at V and 3 bases at J, with 11 bases between. The CDR3 totals 14 residues. Germline V lookup: CDR1 SGHVS, CDR2 FQNEAQ.